Shown below are 21 T cell receptor beta chains from a single sample sequenced in a study of Ad26.COV2.S vaccination and SARS-CoV-2 variants listed by TCRdb under 2021. The treatment or condition label, as the study defines it: approximately 18 received Ad26.COV2.S at low or high dose, single or two shots; 5 received placebo; per-sample allocation not given. Repertoires of vaccine and placebo recipients were sequenced from samples collected on day 63 after the first injection. The library relied on the immunoSEQ multiplex PCR assay. TCRdb carries this immuneACCESS record with in-frame sequences only. Its versions omit some clonotypes, under half of them owing to an unresolved V gene in the studies checked, with the rest unexplained. The sample table contains about 350,000 clones; only one count was recorded for about 85% of them. The top ten constitute around 6.1% of the sample. The sequencing used peripheral blood, collected in a trial of Ad26.COV2.S vaccine versus placebo. The origin of the receptors is a person aged 18-65 years who received the Ad26.COV2.S COVID-19 vaccine or a placebo.

The chain has TRBV7-9 and TRBJ1-2; D is unclear. This CDR3 is 13 amino acids long. The germline V gene encodes CDR1 SEHNR and CDR2 FQNEAQ (reference sequence). V was shortened by 2 bases and J by 8 bases, with 12 bases between the two germline ends. The CDR3 DNA reads TGTGCCAGCAGCTTATCAAGAGGGCCCGGCTACACCTTC. Amino acid sequence: CASSLSRGPGYTF.

V and J are TRBV3-1 (or the pseudogene TRBV3-2) and TRBJ1-1, with D possibly TRBD1 on 5 matching bases. CDR3 length: 13 residues. Germline assignment: CDR1 LGHDT and CDR2 YNNKEL (reference sequence). With 4 bases removed from V and 5 bases from J, the gap between germline ends came to 11 bases. This CDR3 reads CASSPGGFTEAFF. CDR3 DNA: TGTGCCAGCAGCCCCGGGGGGTTTACTGAAGCTTTCTTT.

The V gene is TRBV5-6, the J gene TRBJ2-2; the D call may be TRBD1 or TRBD2 (5 bases each). This CDR3 spans 15 amino acids. V shed 0 bases and J shed 2 bases, with 8 bases lying between them. Germline lookup yields CDR1 SGHDT and CDR2 YYEEEE. CDR3 nucleotide sequence: TGTGCCAGCAGCTTGGTGGGGGACAACACCGGGGAGCTGTTTTTT. Amino acid sequence: CASSLVGDNTGELFF.

The rearrangement uses TRBV6-7 and TRBJ1-5; the match to TRBD1 covers 7 bases. TRBV6-7 qualifies as an ORF whose function is uncertain. J was trimmed by 2 bases and V by 3 bases; bases with no gene match: 22. The CDR3 length is 21 residues. The CDR3 nucleotides are TGTGCCAGCAGTTATAGGACCGTATACAGGGGTGGTTGGGAGGGCAATCAGCCCCAGCATTTT. Translated, it gives CASSYRTVYRGGWEGNQPQHF.

The J gene is TRBJ2-7, the V gene TRBV20-1; D is ambiguous. This CDR3 region has 11 residues. Germline V gene data show CDR1 as DFQATT and CDR2 as SNEGSKA (reference sequence). Trimming removed 0 bases from V and 3 bases from J, with 3 bases in between. As DNA, the CDR3 is TGCAGTGCTAGAGACCACTACGAGCAGTACTTC. This codes for CSARDHYEQYF.

Notes on this clone: Other DNA sequences of this sample code for an identical CDR3. The CDR3 DNA reads TGCGCCAGCAGCCAAGGGACAGAGAACACTGAAGCTTTCTTT. Translated: CASSQGTENTEAFF. The chain recombines TRBV4-1 with TRBJ1-1, with D possibly TRBD1 on 6 matching bases. Per germline, CDR1 MGHRA and CDR2 YSYEKL. The CDR3 runs to 14 residues. V was cut by 1 base and J by 1 base, with 7 bases left in between.

The V gene is TRBV30, the J gene TRBJ2-2; 8 bases align to TRBD1. CDR1 and CDR2 (germline): GTSNPN, SVGIG (reference sequence). This CDR3 has 15 residues. V was clipped by 0 bases and J by 5 bases; unmatched bases: 5. The CDR3 DNA reads TGTGCCTGGAGTGTACCCGGGACAGGAACCGGGGAGCTGTTTTTT. Its translation: CAWSVPGTGTGELFF.

In DNA, the CDR3 is TGTGCCAGCAGCCGTGAGGGTGGCTACACCTTC. This translates into CASSREGGYTF. The rearrangement uses TRBV4-2 and TRBJ1-2; D not resolved. This CDR3 has 11 amino acids. V lost 4 bases to trimming and J lost 7 bases, with 7 bases between them. Germline values: CDR1 LGHNA, CDR2 YNFKEQ.

The CDR3 DNA reads TGTGCCAGCAGCCCCCAGACAGGGACGAATTCACCCCTCCACTTT. Residues: CASSPQTGTNSPLHF. This sequence joins TRBV7-8 and TRBJ1-6; 7 bases are shared with TRBD1. Germline CDR1 is SGHVS and CDR2 is FQNEAQ. J gave up 7 bases and V 5 bases, and 8 bases lay outside the gene matches. CDR3 length: 15 amino acids.

V and J are TRBV28 and TRBJ1-4; 7 bases are shared with TRBD1. Trimming at V came to 2 bases and at J to 1 base, leaving 16 bases not matched to a gene. Germline CDR1 and CDR2: MDHEN and SYDVKM. The CDR3 runs 20 residues. CDR3 sequence reads: CASSLLPDRDLGGTNEKLFF. The CDR3 DNA follows: TGTGCCAGCAGTTTACTCCCCGACAGGGACCTTGGAGGAACTAATGAAAAACTGTTTTTT.

In DNA, the CDR3 is TGTGCCAGCAGTTTCCGACAGGGGGCAAACGAGCAGTACTTC. Protein sequence: CASSFRQGANEQYF. The gene calls are TRBV6-5 and TRBJ2-7, with 10 bases aligning to TRBD1. Per the germline V gene, CDR1 is MNHEY and CDR2 is SVGAGI. V gave up 4 bases and J gave up 5 bases; unmatched junction bases: 5. This CDR3 has 14 amino acids.

The chain links TRBV14 to TRBJ1-3; 7 positions agree with TRBD1. Germline CDR1 SGHDN, CDR2 FVKESK. The CDR3 length is 15 residues. V shed 4 bases, J shed 4 bases, and the junction held 7 bases outside the gene matches. DNA of the CDR3: TGTGCCAGCAGCCGCATCGGGACAGCCGGAAACACCATATATTTT. Its protein product is CASSRIGTAGNTIYF.

This clone turned up a few times. The chain has TRBV7-3 and TRBJ2-2, with 12 bases aligning to TRBD2. This CDR3 has 16 residues. The germline CDR1 and CDR2 sequences are SGHTA and FQGTGA. V trimming: 5 bases; J trimming: 6 bases; junction bases outside the gene matches: 7. The CDR3 DNA reads as TGTGCCAGCAGCGTAGCTAGCGGGAGGGCCTCCGGGGAGCTGTTTTTT. Translated, it gives CASSVASGRASGELFF. Using reference TRBV7-3 and TRBJ2-2 for the parts outside the CDR3, the full variable domain is GAGVSQTPSNKVTEKGKYVELRCDPISGHTALYWYRQSLGQGPEFLIYFQGTGAADDSGLPNDRFFAVRPEGSVSTLKIQRTERGDSAVYLCASSVASGRASGELFFGEGSRLTVL.

The DNA of the CDR3 is TGTGCCAGCAGTTACTCGAGGTTTGGGGATTTTCAGTACTTC. It specifies CASSYSRFGDFQYF. The genes are TRBV6-5 and TRBJ2-4; D unresolved. Trimming stripped 0 bases from V and 11 bases from J, with 14 bases between. The CDR3 loop spans 14 amino acids. Germline-derived CDR1 and CDR2 are MNHEY and SVGAGI.

The chain recombines TRBV6-5 with TRBJ1-4; D possibly corresponds to TRBD1 (6 bases). The CDR3 has 16 amino acids. V dropped 0 bases and J dropped 0 bases, with 8 bases sitting between them. The germline V gene has CDR1 MNHEY and CDR2 SVGAGI. The CDR3 nucleotides are TGTGCCAGCAGTTACTCGGACAGCCCAACTAATGAAAAACTGTTTTTT. This translates into CASSYSDSPTNEKLFF.

The gene calls are TRBV7-2 and TRBJ2-3; the D gene is possibly TRBD1 (5 bases). The V gene's germline CDR1 is SGHTA and CDR2 FQGNSA. The CDR3 sequence is 13 residues long. The V gene lost 5 bases and the J gene lost 3 bases, with 9 bases spanning the gap. CDR3 in DNA: TGTGCCAGCAGCGTACGACAGACAGATACGCAGTATTTT. Amino acid sequence: CASSVRQTDTQYF.

The chain recombines TRBV4-3 with TRBJ2-1; D remains ambiguous. This CDR3 region has 14 residues. Germline V lookup: CDR1 LGHNA, CDR2 YSLEER. V lost 0 bases and J 6 bases, leaving 9 bases between the germline ends. The CDR3 DNA is TGCGCCAGCAGCCAAGATGGGCCACTCAATGAGCAGTTCTTC. Its translation is CASSQDGPLNEQFF.

The J gene is TRBJ1-1, the V gene TRBV19; TRBD1 matches 9 bases. Germline-derived CDR1 and CDR2 are LNHDA and SQIVND (reference sequence). V was clipped by 2 bases and J by 2 bases; unmatched bases: 3. This CDR3 is 15 amino acids long. The CDR3 sequence is CASSIPGQGNTEAFF. Written as DNA, the CDR3 is TGTGCCAGTAGTATACCGGGACAGGGTAACACTGAAGCTTTCTTT.

This clone has a handful of counts. The gene calls are TRBV6-2 or TRBV6-3 and TRBJ2-3, with 8 bases fitting TRBD2. This CDR3 is built from 14 residues. Germline CDR1 is MNHEY and CDR2 is SVGEGT. The J segment lost 4 bases and the V segment lost 2 bases, leaving 2 bases of the junction unmatched. This chain's CDR3 is CASSYPGGPDTQYF. The DNA of the CDR3 is TGTGCCAGCAGTTACCCGGGAGGGCCAGATACGCAGTATTTT.

The chain couples TRBV5-6 to TRBJ2-2, with 10 bases that match TRBD1. The CDR3 has 16 residues. Germline V gene data show CDR1 as SGHDT and CDR2 as YYEEEE. Trimming took 5 bases from V and 5 from J; bases not matched to a gene: 9. As DNA, the CDR3 is TGTGCCAGCAGTACGCCGGGACAGGGGTATACCGGGGAGCTGTTTTTT. The encoded protein is CASSTPGQGYTGELFF.

This clone has a single count. The rearrangement joins TRBV5-6 to TRBJ1-5, with D possibly matching TRBD1 (5 bases). The germline V and J ends were trimmed by 0 bases and 7 bases, with 11 bases remaining between them. Germline V gives CDR1 SGHDT, CDR2 YYEEEE. There are 14 residues in the CDR3. CDR3 region: CASSLGRGSQPQHF. CDR3 in DNA: TGTGCCAGCAGCTTGGGTAGGGGATCCCAGCCCCAGCATTTT.